This TCR beta chain was recovered during a study of shared clonotypes between healthy human individuals. Looking at the study overall: Three CD4 naive, three CD4 memory, two CD8 naive and one CD8 memory plate were used per donor. Points from the study as a whole: Sampling was confined to blood; repertoires within tissues likely differ.

Profiling relied on immunoSEQ multiplex PCR, and the TCRdb table lists in-frame clones only, not all of them. This table holds 1.5 million to 2.5 million clones, approximately 94% found once. The naive CD8 population came from CD45RO-negative cells selected for CCR7, without terminally differentiated effector memory CD45RA+ cells. The CDR3 totals 12 residues. Germline V gene lookup returns CDR1 MGHRA and CDR2 YSYEKL. V lost 1 base, J lost 5 bases, and 2 bases lay in between. A remark on this clone: Its antigen remains unknown. Within the sample, other DNA sequences also encode this same CDR3.

V and J are TRBV4-1 and TRBJ2-2; D uncertain. The source is a man between 18 and 35 years old in good health. Sequenced: naive CD8+ T cells sorted from blood. The CDR3 reads CASSQVTGELFF. In nucleotides, the CDR3 is TGCGCCAGCAGCCAAGTGACCGGGGAGCTGTTTTTT.